Below, 21 T cell receptor beta chains from the same sample are listed, as sequenced in a study of T cell repertoires in cytomegalovirus infection. TCRdb processed the reads anew with MiXCR; each CDR3 protein has one entry. The sample contains 650,000 to 900,000 distinct CDR3 sequences, around 29% of which appear only once. Their antigen targets remain unknown. The sequences come from cultured CD8+ T cells from PBMCs, collected from culture after CMV antigen stimulation. These receptors were taken from a human donor in good health (CMV status not recorded). Some clones in this sample may be carry-over from other donors' samples.

The rearrangement uses TRBV5-1 and TRBJ1-1; tentatively, D is TRBD1 (6 bases). The CDR3 sequence is 17 residues long. V lost 2 bases to trimming and J lost 3 bases, with 20 bases between them. CDR1 and CDR2 (germline): SGHRS, YFSETQ. CDR3 sequence: CASSLRRGGAADTEAFF. The CDR3 region has the DNA TGCGCCAGCAGCTTAAGGCGCGGGGGCGCGGCGGACACTGAAGCTTTCTTT.

The V call is TRBV5-4, the J call TRBJ2-6, with unresolved D. Deletions cut 4 bases from V and 4 bases from J, with 9 bases between. Germline CDR1 SGHNT, CDR2 YYREEE (reference sequence). The length of the CDR3 is 14 residues. The CDR3 region is CASSLWGGANVLTF. The CDR3 DNA reads TGTGCCAGCAGCCTGTGGGGAGGGGCCAACGTCCTGACTTTC.

This clonotype appeared a few times. The V gene is TRBV4-1, the J gene TRBJ2-1; 8 positions match TRBD2. Germline V lookup: CDR1 MGHRA, CDR2 YSYEKL. This CDR3 has 16 amino acids. J lost 3 bases, V lost 3 bases, and 7 bases had no gene match. CDR3 DNA: TGCGCCAGCAGCCATGGGCCGAGCGGGAGCTACAATGAGCAGTTCTTC. Its translation: CASSHGPSGSYNEQFF.

This chain uses TRBV12-3 or TRBV12-4 with TRBJ1-4, with unresolved D. The germline V and J ends were trimmed by 0 bases and 7 bases, with 21 bases remaining between them. This CDR3 comprises 18 residues. CDR3 nucleotides: TGTGCCAGCAGTTTAGCAAGGTCCGGGGTCCGGATCGCTGAAAAACTGTTTTTT. It yields the protein CASSLARSGVRIAEKLFF.

The CDR3 loop is CASSLDRMLGNTIYF. CDR3 DNA sequence: TGTGCCAGCAGCTTGGACAGGATGCTTGGAAACACCATATATTTT. The chain carries TRBV5-5 and TRBJ1-3, with a weak D call TRBD1 (5 bases). V was shortened by 0 bases and J by 3 bases, with 10 bases between the two germline ends. The germline CDR1 and CDR2 sequences are SGHKS and YYEKEE (reference sequence). This CDR3 has 15 amino acids. Drawing the rest from reference TRBV5-5 and TRBJ1-3, the complete variable domain is DAGVTQSPTHLIKTRGQQVTLRCSPISGHKSVSWYQQVLGQGPQFIFQYYEKEERGRGNFPDRFSARQFPNYSSELNVNALLLGDSALYLCASSLDRMLGNTIYFGEGSWLTVV.

V gene TRBV9 combines with J gene TRBJ1-6; D is unresolved. The CDR3 has 15 residues. Trimming took 3 bases from V and 8 from J, leaving 15 bases between them. Germline CDR1 SGDLS, CDR2 YYNGEE. DNA of the CDR3: TGTGCCAGCAGCGCGGGAGGCAGTAATTATTCACCCCTCCACTTT. It is translated as CASSAGGSNYSPLHF.

The gene calls are TRBV6-2 or TRBV6-3 and TRBJ1-1; 9 bases agree with TRBD1. Trimming at V came to 6 bases and at J to 5 bases, leaving 7 bases not matched to a gene. This CDR3 is 14 amino acids long. CDR1 is MNHEY and CDR2 is SVGEGT in the germline V gene. The CDR3 nucleotides read TGTGCCAGCAGCTTACAGGGGGCTTGGACTGAAGCTTTCTTT. Its protein is CASSLQGAWTEAFF.

The chain employs TRBV4-1 and TRBJ2-1, with 8 bases that match TRBD2. The trim removed 0 bases at V and 0 bases at J, leaving 13 bases unmatched. The CDR3 covers 20 residues. Germline V CDR1 and CDR2: MGHRA, YSYEKL. The CDR3 spells CASSQDPSIPGLDSYNEQFF. The CDR3 nucleotides are TGCGCCAGCAGCCAAGATCCTAGCATTCCGGGACTAGACTCCTACAATGAGCAGTTCTTC.

This clonotype was recorded a few times. CDR3 DNA: TGTGCCAGCAGTTACGCAAGCCTAAACAGGGGAGGGACCACAGATACGCAGTATTTT. Its protein is CASSYASLNRGGTTDTQYF. The rearrangement uses TRBV6-2 or TRBV6-3 and TRBJ2-3, with D perhaps being TRBD1 or TRBD2 (7 bases each). The CDR3 totals 19 residues. Looked up from germline, CDR1 is MNHEY and CDR2 is SVGEGT. V was pared by 2 bases and J by 2 bases, with 23 bases between.

This clonotype has more than one count but fewer than ten. This chain connects TRBV7-9 to TRBJ2-6; D remains ambiguous. The germline V gene has CDR1 SEHNR and CDR2 FQNEAQ (reference sequence). V lost 3 bases, J lost 2 bases, and 17 bases lay in between. The CDR3 has 18 residues. This chain's CDR3 is CASSFRFSDLTGANVLTF. CDR3 nucleotides: TGTGCCAGCAGCTTCAGGTTCTCCGACTTAACTGGGGCCAACGTCCTGACTTTC.

The V call is TRBV14, the J call TRBJ2-2, with D tentatively TRBD2 (6 bases). The germline CDR1 and CDR2 sequences are SGHDN and FVKESK. The CDR3 runs 15 residues. V lost 2 bases to trimming and J lost 1 base, with 8 bases between them. CDR3 loop: CASSQWGENTGELFF. The CDR3 nucleotides are TGTGCCAGCAGCCAATGGGGGGAGAACACCGGGGAGCTGTTTTTT.

The chain joins TRBV10-3 to TRBJ1-2; 7 bases fit TRBD1. Germline V gene data show CDR1 as ENHRY and CDR2 as SYGVKD. V lost 3 bases, J lost 6 bases, and 10 bases stayed unmatched. This CDR3 contains 15 residues. The CDR3 reads CAISDAGDRPNGYTF. In DNA, the CDR3 is TGTGCCATCAGTGATGCGGGGGACAGACCTAATGGCTACACCTTC.

This rearrangement joins TRBV6-5 to TRBJ1-1, with 7 bases aligning to TRBD1. This CDR3 spans 18 amino acids. Germline assignment: CDR1 MNHEY and CDR2 SVGAGI. V shed 2 bases and J 0 bases; nucleotides not matched to a gene: 12. The CDR3 DNA is TGTGCCAGCAGTTACCCCTCGGCAGGGGGTGGGATGAACACTGAAGCTTTCTTT. Amino acids: CASSYPSAGGGMNTEAFF.

The CDR3: CASSTGLAGPTDTQYF. DNA for the CDR3: TGTGCCAGCAGTACGGGACTAGCGGGACCCACAGATACGCAGTATTTT. The chain carries TRBV6-2 or TRBV6-3 and TRBJ2-3, with TRBD2 matching over 13 bases. The germline V gene has CDR1 MNHEY and CDR2 SVGEGT. CDR3 length equals 16 residues. Germline trimming cut 5 bases from V and 2 bases from J; bases unmatched to any gene: 4.

The table lists this clonotype with a few counts. The rearrangement joins TRBV24-1 to TRBJ2-5, with TRBD2 identical over 11 bases. V dropped 1 base and J dropped 2; count of bases not matched to a gene: 5. The length of the CDR3 is 17 residues. From germline, CDR1 is KGHDR and CDR2 SFDVKD. CDR3 amino acids: CATSDFVLAGGQETQYF. The CDR3 DNA follows: TGTGCCACCAGTGATTTCGTCCTAGCGGGGGGTCAAGAGACCCAGTACTTC.

The chain has TRBV15 and TRBJ2-1; TRBD2 aligns across 10 bases. Germline trimming cut 2 bases from V and 9 bases from J; bases unmatched to any gene: 10. Germline CDR1 and CDR2: LNHNV and YYDKDF (reference sequence). The CDR3 has 16 residues. The CDR3 DNA sequence: TGTGCCACCAGCAGACTAGCGGGGGATCTCATGGGTGAGCAGTTCTTC. It specifies CATSRLAGDLMGEQFF.

This clonotype came up a few times. The CDR3 region has the DNA TGTGCCAGCAGTTTGATGGGACCGATGAGAGAGCAGTACTTC. Amino acids: CASSLMGPMREQYF. The chain links TRBV27 to TRBJ2-7, with D perhaps TRBD1 or TRBD2 (5 bases each). The ends were cut back, 3 bases at V and 7 bases at J, with 16 bases in the middle. CDR3 length: 14 residues. Germline CDR1 is MNHEY and CDR2 is SMNVEV (reference sequence).

This clonotype was seen at least ten times. The chain is built from TRBV12-3 or TRBV12-4 and TRBJ2-1; tentative D call: TRBD2 (6 bases). Trimming removed 3 bases from V and 5 bases from J, with 14 bases in between. The CDR3 runs 15 residues. For the CDR3, the DNA is TGTGCCAGCAGTTTCCCGGCGGGGTCTAACAATGAGCAGTTCTTC. It yields the protein CASSFPAGSNNEQFF.

J is TRBJ2-1 and V is TRBV12-3 or TRBV12-4, with 7 bases that match TRBD2. The CDR3 has 14 amino acids. J lost 7 bases, V lost 3 bases, and 6 bases had no gene match. The CDR3 region is CASSLTGGWNEQFF. The CDR3 bases are TGTGCCAGCAGTTTGACGGGGGGTTGGAATGAGCAGTTCTTC.

In this sample, this clonotype turned up a few times. J is TRBJ2-7 and V is TRBV6-1; 7 bases are shared with TRBD2. This CDR3 comprises 16 residues. J was trimmed by 3 bases and V by 1 base; bases with no gene match: 9. Per germline, CDR1 MNHNS and CDR2 SASEGT. Written as DNA, the CDR3 is TGTGCCAGCAGTGAAGGCCGGGGGAGGGACCGCTACGAGCAGTACTTC. Its protein is CASSEGRGRDRYEQYF.

This clonotype was observed at least ten times. Compared with germline, one end of the junction differs, possibly owing to a read error. The chain combines TRBV6-5 with TRBJ1-1, with 7 bases lining up with TRBD1. The CDR3 covers 15 residues. CDR1 is MNHEY and CDR2 is SVGAGI in the germline V gene. The CDR3 DNA follows: TGTGCCAGCAGTTACTCCGTGACAGGGAACCCTGAAGCTTTCTTT. It codes for CASSYSVTGNPEAFF.